A single sample gave rise to the 19 T cell receptor beta chains below, sequenced in a study of T cells in Graves' hyperthyroidism and ophthalmopathy. Amplification targeted TCR beta CDR3 regions from RNA transcripts. RT-PCR in the first round (using the HTBI primer set) targeted the TCR CDR3. TCRdb reanalysed the multiplex PCR reads using MiXCR and keeps one entry per CDR3 protein. Here the sample spans approximately 410,000 distinct CDR3 sequences, approximately 15% being singletons. Sequenced input: blood. The source of these receptors is a young man with Graves' ophthalmopathy.

This chain links TRBV6-1 with TRBJ2-7; D is perhaps TRBD1 (6 bases). CDR1 is MNHNS, CDR2 SASEGT, per germline. CDR3 size: 14 residues. Trimming shortened V by 8 bases and J by 4 bases, and 18 bases separated the two germline ends. The CDR3 DNA sequence: TGTGCCAGCCTCGGGACATGGACTCGGTACGAGCAGTACTTC. Protein sequence: CASLGTWTRYEQYF.

The chain employs TRBV5-1 and TRBJ2-3, with 10 bases aligning to TRBD1. Trimming took 0 bases from V and 4 from J; bases not matched to a gene: 5. Germline V CDR1 and CDR2: SGHRS, YFSETQ. The CDR3 runs 16 residues. CDR3 region: CASSLAKTGGADTQYF. In nucleotides, the CDR3 is TGCGCCAGCAGCTTGGCCAAGACAGGGGGCGCAGATACGCAGTATTTT.

This clonotype has ten or more counts. The chain recombines TRBV6-2 or TRBV6-3 with TRBJ2-1, with TRBD2 matching 13 bases. J was trimmed by 7 bases and V by 7 bases; bases with no gene match: 7. The CDR3 contains 15 residues. Germline assignment: CDR1 MNHEY and CDR2 SVGEGT. As DNA, the CDR3 is TGTGCCAGCACCTTGACTAGCGGGGGGATTAATGAGCAGTTCTTC. Translation: CASTLTSGGINEQFF.

This clonotype was seen repeatedly, ten times or more. V usage is TRBV6-2 or TRBV6-3 and J usage is TRBJ1-5; D gene uncertain. Germline V gene data show CDR1 as MNHEY and CDR2 as SVGEGT. The CDR3 covers 13 residues. V was cut by 1 base and J by 2 bases, with 3 bases left in between. As DNA, the CDR3 is TGTGCCAGCAGTTACTACGGCAATCAGCCCCAGCATTTT. Encoded protein: CASSYYGNQPQHF.

In this sample, this clonotype turned up a few times. This rearrangement joins TRBV4-1 to TRBJ2-1; D uncertain. The CDR3 consists of 15 residues. V dropped 4 bases and J dropped 4 bases, with 14 bases sitting between them. Germline CDR1 is MGHRA and CDR2 is YSYEKL. For the CDR3, the DNA is TGCGCCAGCAGCCCCCGATACCACCTTTACAATGAGCAGTTCTTC. It codes for CASSPRYHLYNEQFF.

The V gene is TRBV27, the J gene TRBJ2-7; 8 bases agree with TRBD2. CDR1 is MNHEY, CDR2 SMNVEV, per germline (reference sequence). Germline trimming cut 0 bases from V and 2 bases from J; bases unmatched to any gene: 6. This CDR3 has 16 residues. This chain's CDR3 is CASSLSGGDTAYEQYF. The DNA of the CDR3 is TGTGCCAGCAGTTTATCCGGGGGGGACACTGCCTACGAGCAGTACTTC.

This clonotype was seen at least ten times. The chain carries TRBV11-3 and TRBJ2-1; D possibly corresponds to TRBD2 (6 bases). Trimming removed 3 bases from V and 4 bases from J, with 13 bases in between. The CDR3 has 15 residues. Germline V gene sequence: CDR1 SGHNT, CDR2 YENEEA. This CDR3 is CASSFEQEGYNEQFF. CDR3 nucleotide sequence: TGTGCCAGCAGCTTCGAACAGGAGGGATACAATGAGCAGTTCTTC.

The table lists this clonotype with many counts. The chain uses TRBV15 and TRBJ2-3; D unresolved. The germline V gene encodes CDR1 LNHNV and CDR2 YYDKDF (reference sequence). V dropped 0 bases and J dropped 7 bases, with 8 bases sitting between them. This CDR3 has 13 amino acids. The CDR3, as DNA: TGTGCCACCAGCAGAGAAGGCGGAAATACGCAGTATTTT. As protein: CATSREGGNTQYF.

With regard to this clonotype: One base away lies a much larger clone, so this may be a sequencing read error. The rearrangement links TRBV7-2 to TRBJ2-2; 7 bases align to TRBD2. The V segment lost 6 bases and the J segment 0 bases; nucleotides outside the gene matches: 4. This CDR3 comprises 15 residues. Germline CDR1 and CDR2: SGHTA and FQGNSA. Here the CDR3 reads CASRLAVANTGELFF. CDR3 nucleotide sequence: TGTGCCAGCAGGCTAGCGGTGGCGAACACCGGGGAGCTGTTTTTT.

This clonotype occurred a few times. The V gene is TRBV10-3, the J gene TRBJ1-3; TRBD1 matches 8 bases. The germline V gene encodes CDR1 ENHRY and CDR2 SYGVKD. The CDR3 consists of 16 residues. Unmatched junction bases numbered 1, after V lost 0 bases and J lost 0 bases. CDR3 DNA: TGTGCCATCAGTGAGTCTACAGGGGGCTCTGGAAACACCATATATTTT. Its translation is CAISESTGGSGNTIYF.

The CDR3 DNA follows: TGCGCCAGCAGCCCCCTGAGGGACAGGTTCGACGAGCAGTACTTC. Its translation: CASSPLRDRFDEQYF. The V and J genes are TRBV4-1 and TRBJ2-7, with 8 bases lining up with TRBD1. The V segment lost 4 bases and the J segment 5 bases; nucleotides outside the gene matches: 10. Germline CDR1 reads MGHRA; CDR2 reads YSYEKL. The CDR3 is 15 residues long.

This clonotype was seen many times. The chain combines TRBV30 with TRBJ1-1; 8 bases are shared with TRBD1. The J segment lost 4 bases and the V segment lost 8 bases, leaving 3 bases of the junction unmatched. Germline V CDR1 and CDR2: GTSNPN, SVGIG (reference sequence). The CDR3 has 11 amino acids. This CDR3 reads CARGTGTEAFF. The CDR3 coding sequence is TGTGCCCGCGGGACAGGCACTGAAGCTTTCTTT.

This clonotype was picked up many times. This sequence joins TRBV7-9 and TRBJ1-2, with 12 bases matching TRBD1. Looked up from germline, CDR1 is SEHNR and CDR2 is FQNEAQ (reference sequence). This CDR3 is built from 15 residues. The junction had 9 bases not matched to a gene; V was cut back by 5 bases and J by 8 bases. The CDR3 loop is CASSAPGQGAEGYTF. DNA of the CDR3: TGTGCCAGCAGCGCCCCGGGACAGGGGGCGGAGGGCTACACCTTC.

This clonotype was seen only a few times. This rearrangement joins TRBV10-3 to TRBJ1-6; 8 bases match TRBD1. V gave up 9 bases and J gave up 10 bases; unmatched junction bases: 8. CDR1 is ENHRY and CDR2 is SYGVKD in the germline V gene. The CDR3 has 13 amino acids. The CDR3: CAIAGQGLSPLHF. Written as DNA, the CDR3 is TGTGCCATAGCTGGACAGGGACTCTCACCCCTCCACTTT.

In this sample, this clonotype turned up many times. V is TRBV3-1 and J is TRBJ2-7; the match to TRBD2 covers 8 bases. Germline loops: CDR1 LGHDT, CDR2 YNNKEL (reference sequence). The CDR3 contains 16 residues. V was pared by 3 bases and J by 6 bases, with 13 bases of the junction left unmatched. CDR3 bases: TGTGCCAGCAGCCAGCTAGCGGGTGGGCCTTCCGGCGAGCAGTACTTC. It is translated as CASSQLAGGPSGEQYF.

Of note for this clonotype: One base away lies a much larger clone, so this may be a sequencing read error. The rearrangement links TRBV11-2 to TRBJ1-5; D might be TRBD1 (5 bases). CDR3 length: 15 amino acids. The V end was cut by 10 bases, the J end by 4 bases, with 20 bases between. Germline assignment: CDR1 SGHAT and CDR2 FQNNGV. CDR3 loop: CATTPRDGGNQPQHF. DNA of the CDR3: TGTGCCACTACGCCTCGAGACGGGGGGAATCAGCCCCAGCATTTT.

This clonotype was seen ten or more times. The rearrangement uses TRBV6-1 and TRBJ1-2; the D gene is possibly TRBD1 (6 bases). The CDR3 contains 14 residues. Looked up from germline, CDR1 is MNHNS and CDR2 is SASEGT. Trimming removed 5 bases at V and 3 bases at J, with 13 bases between. The CDR3 loop reads CASSYAGADYGYTF. The CDR3 DNA follows: TGTGCCAGCAGTTACGCGGGGGCGGACTATGGCTACACCTTC.

As for this clonotype: At one boundary the junction diverges from the germline segment, which might be a read error. J is TRBJ2-4 and V is TRBV6-1, with a possible D match to TRBD2 (5 bases). From germline, CDR1 is MNHNS and CDR2 SASEGT. The CDR3 has 16 residues. The CDR3 sequence is CDSSNLRESAKNIQYF. CDR3 in DNA: TGTGACAGCAGCAACTTGAGGGAATCGGCCAAAAACATTCAGTACTTC.

This clonotype was detected once. A read error is possible here, since a much larger clone lies one base away. The chain recombines TRBV5-1 with TRBJ2-5, with TRBD2 identical over 7 bases. Unmatched junction bases numbered 7, after V lost 0 bases and J lost 14 bases. Per germline, CDR1 SGHRS and CDR2 YFSETQ. CDR3 length: 12 residues. CDR3 loop: CASSLGGGSEYF. DNA for the CDR3: TGCGCCAGCAGCTTGGGGGGGGGTAGCGAATACTTC.